Below are 10 T cell receptor beta chains sequenced from a single sample in a study of blood T cell repertoires in COVID-19. Sequencing used immunoSEQ multiplex PCR; TCRdb keeps in-frame clones, though not all of them. Of around 200,000 clones listed, approximately 90% are singletons. Sequencing was performed on peripheral blood. Source of these receptors: a middle-aged man with acute or convalescent COVID-19.

The chain couples TRBV7-9 to TRBJ2-3; perhaps TRBD1 as D (6 bases). V was cut by 2 bases and J by 3 bases, with 9 bases left in between. Germline CDR1 is SEHNR and CDR2 is FQNEAQ (reference sequence). The CDR3 totals 14 residues. The CDR3 DNA is TGTGCCAGCAGCTTAAGGGGGTTTACAGATACGCAGTATTTT. Its translation is CASSLRGFTDTQYF.

This clone appeared a few times. The chain carries TRBV12-3 or TRBV12-4 and TRBJ2-7; 9 bases match TRBD1. Germline trimming cut 7 bases from V and 6 bases from J; bases unmatched to any gene: 4. This CDR3 comprises 12 residues. The CDR3 DNA reads TGTGCCAGCACCCCGACAGGGGGCGAGCAGTACTTC. This sequence encodes CASTPTGGEQYF.

V gene TRBV7-6 combines with J gene TRBJ1-6; D is ambiguous. CDR3 length: 13 amino acids. Trimming stripped 5 bases from V and 6 bases from J, with 8 bases between. In germline, CDR1 is SGHVS, CDR2 FNYEAQ. The CDR3 DNA is TGTGCCAGCAGCCCTCTTCGTAATTCACCCCTCCACTTT. It yields the protein CASSPLRNSPLHF. Based on the CDR3 plus reference TRBV7-6 and TRBJ1-6, the full variable domain is GAGVSQSPRYKVTKRGQDVALRCDPISGHVSLYWYRQALGQGPEFLTYFNYEAQQDKSGLPNDRFSAERPEGSISTLTIQRTEQRDSAMYRCASSPLRNSPLHFGNGTRLTVT.

The V and J genes are TRBV13 and TRBJ2-1; tentative D call: TRBD2 (6 bases). With 4 bases removed from V and 0 bases from J, the gap between germline ends came to 10 bases. Germline CDR1 reads PRHDT; CDR2 reads FYEKMQ (reference sequence). CDR3 length: 15 amino acids. This CDR3 reads CASSSGEGSYNEQFF. In nucleotides, the CDR3 is TGTGCCAGCAGCTCGGGAGAGGGCTCCTACAATGAGCAGTTCTTC.

The chain couples TRBV10-3 to TRBJ2-7; 7 bases are shared with TRBD1. Per the germline V gene, CDR1 is ENHRY and CDR2 is SYGVKD. V lost 5 bases, J lost 1 base, and 2 bases stayed unmatched. This CDR3 contains 13 residues. In DNA form, the CDR3 reads TGTGCCATCAGTAGGGACAGTTCCTACGAGCAGTACTTC. Amino acid sequence: CAISRDSSYEQYF.

CDR3 nucleotides: TGTGCCATCAGTGAGTCGGGGACAGCCAAAGAGACCCAGTACTTC. Translation: CAISESGTAKETQYF. This chain connects TRBV10-3 to TRBJ2-5, with 7 positions matching TRBD1. V was clipped by 0 bases and J by 3 bases; unmatched bases: 4. The CDR3 length is 15 residues. The germline CDR1 and CDR2 sequences are ENHRY and SYGVKD.

This chain's CDR3 is CATSDPGSAKNIQYF. CDR3 coding DNA: TGTGCCACCAGTGACCCAGGGTCGGCCAAAAACATTCAGTACTTC. The V gene is TRBV24-1, the J gene TRBJ2-4; a weak D match, TRBD1 (5 bases). This CDR3 is 15 amino acids long. V was trimmed by 4 bases and J by 1 base, leaving 10 bases between them. Germline CDR1 reads KGHDR; CDR2 reads SFDVKD.

Of note for this clone: The identical CDR3 is also encoded by other nucleotide sequences in the sample. V is TRBV5-6 and J is TRBJ1-2; D possibly corresponds to TRBD1 (5 bases). Deletions cut 0 bases from V and 5 bases from J, with 11 bases between. Looked up from germline, CDR1 is SGHDT and CDR2 is YYEEEE. The CDR3 is made up of 14 amino acids. The CDR3 is CASSLEGVGYGYTF. The CDR3 DNA follows: TGTGCCAGCAGCTTGGAAGGGGTAGGATATGGCTACACCTTC.

This clone was seen just once. The chain has TRBV5-1 and TRBJ2-7; 11 nucleotides align to TRBD1. CDR3 size: 14 residues. The V segment lost 4 bases and the J segment 6 bases; nucleotides outside the gene matches: 6. Germline values: CDR1 SGHRS, CDR2 YFSETQ. The CDR3 bases are TGCGCCAGCAGCCTGGGACAGGGGGAAGGCGAGCAGTACTTC. Its translation: CASSLGQGEGEQYF.

The chain joins TRBV6-5 to TRBJ2-7; 9 bases align to TRBD1. This CDR3 is built from 14 residues. In germline, CDR1 is MNHEY, CDR2 SVGAGI. V lost 2 bases and J lost 3; bases outside the gene matches: 2. The CDR3 sequence is CASSYGDRDYEQYF. The DNA of the CDR3 is TGTGCCAGCAGTTACGGGGACAGGGACTACGAGCAGTACTTC.